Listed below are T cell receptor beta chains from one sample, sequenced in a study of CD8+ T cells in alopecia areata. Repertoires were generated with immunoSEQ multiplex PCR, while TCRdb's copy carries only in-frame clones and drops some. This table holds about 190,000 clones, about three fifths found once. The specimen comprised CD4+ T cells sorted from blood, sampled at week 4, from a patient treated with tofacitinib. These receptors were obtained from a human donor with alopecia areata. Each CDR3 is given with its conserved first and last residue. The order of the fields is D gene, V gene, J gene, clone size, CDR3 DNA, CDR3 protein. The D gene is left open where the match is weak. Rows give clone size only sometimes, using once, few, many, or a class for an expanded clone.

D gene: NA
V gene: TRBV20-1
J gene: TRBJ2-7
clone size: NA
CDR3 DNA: TGCAGTGTCCAAGAAACAGAGGAGCAGTACTTC
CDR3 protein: CSVQETEEQYF

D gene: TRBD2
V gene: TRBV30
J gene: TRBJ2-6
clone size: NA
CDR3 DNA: TGTGCCTGGAGTCCCAGCGGGAGGGCCTCTGGGGCCAACGTCCTGACTTTC
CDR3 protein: CAWSPSGRASGANVLTF

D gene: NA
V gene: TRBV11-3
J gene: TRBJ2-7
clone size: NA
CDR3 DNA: TGTGCCAGCAGCTCGCCCCCCGGGAGCGAGCAGTACTTC
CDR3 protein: CASSSPPGSEQYF

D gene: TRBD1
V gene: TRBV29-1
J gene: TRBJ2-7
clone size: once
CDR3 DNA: TGCAGCGTTGGGACAGGGACCCACGAGCAGTACTTC
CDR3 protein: CSVGTGTHEQYF

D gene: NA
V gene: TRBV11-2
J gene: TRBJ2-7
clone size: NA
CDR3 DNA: TGTGCCAGCAGGGTTGGCCTCAACTACGAGCAGTACTTC
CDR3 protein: CASRVGLNYEQYF

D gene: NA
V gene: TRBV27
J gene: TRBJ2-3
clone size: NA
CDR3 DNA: TGTGCCAGCAGTTTCCTAGACACAGATACGCAGTATTTT
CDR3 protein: CASSFLDTDTQYF

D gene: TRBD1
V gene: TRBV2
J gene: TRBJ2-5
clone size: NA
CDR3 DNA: TGTGCCAGCGGGGGACAGCGACAAGAGACCCAGTACTTC
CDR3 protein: CASGGQRQETQYF

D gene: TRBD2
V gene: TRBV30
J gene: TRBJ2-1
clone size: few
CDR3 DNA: TGTGCCTGGAGTGTACTCGGGGGGAGAGCGGCCAATGAGCAGTTCTTC
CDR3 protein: CAWSVLGGRAANEQFF

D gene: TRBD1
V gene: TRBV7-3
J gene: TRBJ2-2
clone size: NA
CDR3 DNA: TGTGCCAGCAGCTCCTACCCGGGCAGGGGGTCCGGGGAGCTGTTTTTT
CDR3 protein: CASSSYPGRGSGELFF

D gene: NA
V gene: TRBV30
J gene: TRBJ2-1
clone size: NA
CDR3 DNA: TGTGCCTGGAGTTCCCAGCGGCTCAATGAGCAGTTCTTC
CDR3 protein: CAWSSQRLNEQFF

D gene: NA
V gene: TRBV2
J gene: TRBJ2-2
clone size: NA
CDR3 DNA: TGTGCCAGCAGTGTGCCGTTAGAAGCGTCTCGAAACACCGGGGAGCTGTTTTTT
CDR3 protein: CASSVPLEASRNTGELFF

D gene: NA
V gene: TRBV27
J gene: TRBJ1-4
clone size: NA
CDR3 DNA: TGTGCCAGCAGCCCAATTGCAACTAATGAAAAACTGTTTTTT
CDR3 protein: CASSPIATNEKLFF

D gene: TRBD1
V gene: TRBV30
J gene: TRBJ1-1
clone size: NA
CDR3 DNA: TGTGCCTGGAGCGCCAGGGGGGGAGCTGAAGCTTTCTTT
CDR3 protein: CAWSARGGAEAFF

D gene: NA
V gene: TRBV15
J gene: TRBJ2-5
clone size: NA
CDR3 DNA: TGTGCCACCAGCAGCCGACTAGTCCTAGAGACCCAGTACTTC
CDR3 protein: CATSSRLVLETQYF

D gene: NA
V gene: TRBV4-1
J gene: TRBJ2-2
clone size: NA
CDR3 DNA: TGCGCCAGCAGCCCCGGGACATCGAACACCGGGGAGCTGTTTTTT
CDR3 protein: CASSPGTSNTGELFF

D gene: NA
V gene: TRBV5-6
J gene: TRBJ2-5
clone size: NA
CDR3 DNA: TGTGCCAGCAGCTTTTCGGGGGCTCGAGAGACCCAGTACTTC
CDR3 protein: CASSFSGARETQYF

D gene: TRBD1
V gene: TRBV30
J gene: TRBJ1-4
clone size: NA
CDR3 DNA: TGTGCCTGGAGAAACAGGGGAACTAATGAAAAACTGTTTTTT
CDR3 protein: CAWRNRGTNEKLFF

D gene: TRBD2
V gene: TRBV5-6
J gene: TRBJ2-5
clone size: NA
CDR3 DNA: TGTGCCAGCGTAATCCGGGGGGGTCGGTCAGAGACCCAGTACTTC
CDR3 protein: CASVIRGGRSETQYF

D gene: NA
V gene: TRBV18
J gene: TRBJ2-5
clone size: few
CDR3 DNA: TGTGCCAGCTCACCACAGGACGGGGAGACCCAGTACTTC
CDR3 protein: CASSPQDGETQYF

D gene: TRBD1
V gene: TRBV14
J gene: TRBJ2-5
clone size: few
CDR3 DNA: TGTGCCAGCAGCCAAGATCCAGGGGGCGGAGAGACCCAGTACTTC
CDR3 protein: CASSQDPGGGETQYF

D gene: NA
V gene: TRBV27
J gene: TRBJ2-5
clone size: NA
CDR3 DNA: TGTGCCAGCCCCAACGATACGACACCACAAGAGACCCAGTACTTC
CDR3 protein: CASPNDTTPQETQYF

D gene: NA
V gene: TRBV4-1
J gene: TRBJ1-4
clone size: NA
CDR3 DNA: TGCGCCAGCAGCCCCGCCGGGGGCCTTCGCGAAAAACTGTTTTTT
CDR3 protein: CASSPAGGLREKLFF

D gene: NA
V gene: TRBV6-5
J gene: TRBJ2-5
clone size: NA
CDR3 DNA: TGTGCCAGCAGTTACTCGCGGGGACAGAGCGAGACCCAGTACTTC
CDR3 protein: CASSYSRGQSETQYF

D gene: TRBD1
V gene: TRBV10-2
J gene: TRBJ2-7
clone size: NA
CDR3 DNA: TGCGCCAGCAGTGAGCAACGGACAGGGAGGTACTTC
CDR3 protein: CASSEQRTGRYF

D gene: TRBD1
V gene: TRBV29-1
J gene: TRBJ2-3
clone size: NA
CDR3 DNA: TGCAGCGGATCCCTAGGACAGGGTCGAGATACGCAGTATTTT
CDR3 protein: CSGSLGQGRDTQYF

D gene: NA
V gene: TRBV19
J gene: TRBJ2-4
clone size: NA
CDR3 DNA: TGTGCCAGTAGTATCGACAGGCCCATTCAGTACTTC
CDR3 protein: CASSIDRPIQYF

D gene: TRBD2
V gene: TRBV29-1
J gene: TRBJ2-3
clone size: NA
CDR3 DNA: TGCAGCGTTGAGCTAGCGGGGATCACAGATACGCAGTATTTT
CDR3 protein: CSVELAGITDTQYF

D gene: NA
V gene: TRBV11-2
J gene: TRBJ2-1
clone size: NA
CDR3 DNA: TGTGCCAGCAGCCAAAGGGTCATATCTGAGCAGTTCTTC
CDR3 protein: CASSQRVISEQFF

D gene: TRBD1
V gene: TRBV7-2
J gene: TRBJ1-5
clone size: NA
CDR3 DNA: TGTGCCAGCAGCTTCACAGGGGGCAATCAGCCCCAGCATTTT
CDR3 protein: CASSFTGGNQPQHF

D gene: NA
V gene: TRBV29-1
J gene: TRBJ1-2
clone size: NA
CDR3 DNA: TGCAGCGCCCGAAGAGTTACATCTGGCTACACCTTC
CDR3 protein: CSARRVTSGYTF

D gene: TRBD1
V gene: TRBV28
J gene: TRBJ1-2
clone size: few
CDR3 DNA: TGTGCCAGCGGTGAGGCAGGGGGAGTCTATGGCTACACCTTC
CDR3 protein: CASGEAGGVYGYTF

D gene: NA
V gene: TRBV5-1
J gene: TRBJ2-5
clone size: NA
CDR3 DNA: TGCGCCAGCAGCTTTGGACAGCTCCAAGAGACCCAGTACTTC
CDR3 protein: CASSFGQLQETQYF